The T cell receptor beta chain described here comes from a study of spatial heterogeneity in lung cancer. For the study at large: Compared with alpha-chain sequences, beta-chain sequences were consistently detected in greater numbers.

The time point here: sample taken at primary tumor resection. Frozen PBMC, nontumor lung or tumor provided whole RNA, which was sequenced unsorted. There were roughly 78 donors, all of them untreated patients with early-stage non-small cell lung cancer. TCRdb reprocessed the 5' RACE reads via MiXCR and lists one record per CDR3 protein. There are about 41,000 distinct CDR3 sequences in the sample; 10% to 15% occur only once, and roughly 40% lies in the top ten. The sequencing here drew on PBMCs, taken at surgery. The source is a female donor with early-stage non-small cell lung cancer.

Written as DNA, the CDR3 is TGTGCCAGCAGTTTAGGGGAGGGGGTACGAGCTTTCTTT. Its protein product is CASSLGEGVRAFF. The chain carries TRBV12-3 or TRBV12-4 and TRBJ1-1; tentatively, D is TRBD1 (6 bases). Trimming took 1 base from V and 10 from J, leaving 13 bases between them. CDR3 length: 13 amino acids.